Listed here are 32 T cell receptor beta chains from one sample, sequenced in a study of blood T cells in healthy people across ages (dated by TCRdb to the mid-2010s). The library was obtained by 5' RACE. The instrument given in TCRdb is Illumina HiSeq 2500. A second roughly 7 to 11 cycle PCR used a sample-barcoded 5' primer and a J-beta primer mix. TCRdb's own reprocessing of the public reads used fastp at Q25 and MiXCR and kept productive beta chains. Under each unique CDR3 protein, matching rows form one entry showing the most common genes and DNA. Within this sample are 1.2 million to 1.5 million distinct CDR3 sequences, with approximately 40% of them counted one time only. Jointly, the top ten make up roughly 8.2% of the sample. What was sequenced was blood. Receptor source: a young woman in good health.

The chain carries TRBV9 and TRBJ1-2; D call uncertain. Germline V lookup: CDR1 SGDLS, CDR2 YYNGEE. Trimming removed 8 bases at V and 5 bases at J, with 19 bases between. This CDR3 has 14 amino acids. The CDR3 DNA follows: TGTGCCAGTGCGACGGAGGGAGCTTTTTATGGCTACACCTTC. Its translation: CASATEGAFYGYTF.

In DNA form, the CDR3 reads TGTGCCAGCAGCCAAGAATCGGCAGGGGTAAACTATGGCTACACCTTC. This sequence encodes CASSQESAGVNYGYTF. The chain combines TRBV3-1 with TRBJ1-2; tentatively, D is TRBD1 (6 bases). Germline V lookup: CDR1 LGHDT, CDR2 YNNKEL (reference sequence). The CDR3 sequence is 16 residues long. Trimming took off 0 bases at V and 2 bases at J, with 13 bases between the two ends.

The chain carries TRBV10-3 and TRBJ2-7, with D unclear. The CDR3 is 14 amino acids. CDR1 and CDR2 (germline): ENHRY, SYGVKD. V was trimmed by 7 bases and J by 4 bases, leaving 17 bases between them. The CDR3 DNA reads TGTGCCATCACCAGACACCCACTTGAATACGAGCAGTACTTC. Translation gives CAITRHPLEYEQYF.

A word on this clonotype: Germline and junction disagree at one end, which may indicate a read error. The rearrangement joins TRBV5-1 to TRBJ2-3, with D possibly matching TRBD2 (5 bases). CDR3 length equals 14 residues. CDR1 and CDR2 (germline): SGHRS, YFSETQ. The CDR3 sequence: CASRTGISTDMQYF. CDR3 in DNA: TGCGCCAGCAGGACCGGGATTAGCACAGATATGCAGTATTTT.

The chain combines TRBV21-1 with TRBJ1-5; the table names TRBD1, a call not compared with the DNA. TRBV21-1 is shown as a pseudogene. CDR3 size: 15 residues. The CDR3 bases are TGTGCCAGCAGCAAAGCAGGCAGGGAAAATCAGCCCCAGCATTTT. This gives the protein CASSKAGRENQPQHF.

This clonotype was observed a handful of times. The chain employs TRBV28 and TRBJ1-2; D gene ambiguous. CDR1 MDHEN and CDR2 SYDVKM come from the germline V gene. This CDR3 is 14 amino acids long. Trimming removed 5 bases from V and 0 bases from J, with 10 bases in between. This CDR3 is CASSRADANYGYTF. Here the CDR3 DNA reads TGTGCCAGCAGTCGGGCCGACGCTAACTATGGCTACACCTTC.

The chain couples TRBV5-1 to TRBJ2-1; TRBD1 agrees at 7 bases. CDR1 and CDR2 (germline): SGHRS, YFSETQ. V shed 4 bases, J shed 7 bases, and the junction held 8 bases outside the gene matches. CDR3 length: 14 residues. The CDR3 coding sequence is TGCGCCAGCAGCATAGGGACAGTCAGTAATGAGCAGTTCTTC. Its translation: CASSIGTVSNEQFF.

With regard to this clonotype: At one end, the junction sequence differs from germline, possibly due to a read error. The chain joins TRBV7-9 to TRBJ2-7, with 11 bases fitting TRBD2. This CDR3 has 16 residues. Germline CDR1 is SEHNR and CDR2 is FQNEAQ (reference sequence). The CDR3 coding sequence is TGTGCCGGCAGCTTACCCCTAGCGGGAGGCCTCTACGAGCAGTACTTC. This sequence encodes CAGSLPLAGGLYEQYF.

DNA for the CDR3: TGCGCCAGCAGTCGGACTAGCGGGGATATGGGCTACGAGCAGTACTTC. This translates into CASSRTSGDMGYEQYF. This sequence joins TRBV4-1 and TRBJ2-7, with TRBD2 identical over 12 bases. This CDR3 is 16 amino acids long. The V segment lost 6 bases and the J segment 3 bases; nucleotides outside the gene matches: 9. CDR1 MGHRA and CDR2 YSYEKL come from the germline V gene.

The J gene is TRBJ1-2, the V gene TRBV18; D uncertain. Trimming shortened V by 6 bases and J by 2 bases, and 19 bases separated the two germline ends. From germline, CDR1 is KGHSH and CDR2 LQKENI. The CDR3 spans 16 residues. In DNA form, the CDR3 reads TGTGCCAGCTCTCCCGGACGGCAGGTTCCCAACTATGGCTACACCTTC. Translated: CASSPGRQVPNYGYTF.

The chain joins TRBV5-1 to TRBJ2-1; TRBD2 aligns across 9 bases. Germline CDR1 and CDR2: SGHRS and YFSETQ. There are 15 residues in the CDR3. With V trimmed by 4 bases and J by 4 bases, 6 bases remained unmatched. CDR3 amino acids: CASSRLSGGYNEQFF. CDR3 coding DNA: TGCGCCAGCAGCCGACTAAGCGGGGGGTACAATGAGCAGTTCTTC.

In its sample, this clonotype was seen many times. This chain uses TRBV27 with TRBJ1-2, with 9 nucleotides matching TRBD1. Germline-derived CDR1 and CDR2 are MNHEY and SMNVEV (reference sequence). The CDR3 contains 15 residues. The V gene end was trimmed by 6 bases and the J gene end by 1 base; junction bases not matched to a gene: 6. The CDR3 reads CASSSPGQGNYGYTF. Written as DNA, the CDR3 is TGTGCCAGCAGCTCGCCGGGACAGGGTAACTATGGCTACACCTTC.

The table lists this clonotype with a few counts. The DNA of the CDR3 is TGTGCCAGCAGCCAAGTCCTCGGGACTAGCGGGGGGCCACAAGAGACCCAGTACTTC. As protein: CASSQVLGTSGGPQETQYF. The chain uses TRBV3-1 and TRBJ2-5, with 15 bases matching TRBD2. V dropped 1 base and J dropped 2; count of bases not matched to a gene: 8. Germline V lookup: CDR1 LGHDT, CDR2 YNNKEL (reference sequence). This CDR3 spans 19 amino acids.

The rearrangement links TRBV6-5 to TRBJ2-7; perhaps TRBD2 as D (7 bases). The V end was cut by 0 bases, the J end by 10 bases, with 19 bases between. The CDR3 consists of 15 residues. CDR1 MNHEY and CDR2 SVGAGI come from the germline V gene. The CDR3 DNA reads as TGTGCCAGCAGTTACTCAGCGCCACCACGGGGGGCCCAGTACTTC. This encodes CASSYSAPPRGAQYF.

This clonotype was observed a few times. The chain has TRBV6-5 and TRBJ2-1; possible D gene TRBD1, 6 bases. Trimming shortened V by 9 bases and J by 15 bases, and 24 bases separated the two germline ends. The germline V gene encodes CDR1 MNHEY and CDR2 SVGAGI. This CDR3 spans 13 amino acids. The CDR3 is CASSPSGQRNGFF. As DNA, the CDR3 is TGTGCCAGTAGTCCCTCGGGACAAAGAAACGGGTTCTTC.

The J gene is TRBJ2-3, the V gene TRBV29-1; tentatively, D is TRBD2 (5 bases). Trimming removed 6 bases from V and 6 bases from J, with 16 bases in between. From germline, CDR1 is SQVTM and CDR2 ANQGSEA. The CDR3 sequence is 13 residues long. The CDR3 region is CSVMAGPGDTQYF. The CDR3 DNA reads as TGCAGCGTAATGGCGGGCCCCGGGGATACGCAGTATTTT.

The rearrangement links TRBV2 to TRBJ2-2; weak D call: TRBD1 (5 bases). This CDR3 spans 14 amino acids. V was clipped by 6 bases and J by 1 base, with 9 bases between them. From germline, CDR1 is SNHLY and CDR2 FYNNEI. Here the CDR3 reads CASRATENTGELFF. The CDR3 DNA reads TGTGCCAGCAGGGCGACAGAGAACACCGGGGAGCTGTTTTTT.

This clonotype was counted a few times. The chain joins TRBV18 to TRBJ2-1, with no clear D. The CDR3 loop spans 11 amino acids. V was trimmed by 8 bases and J by 9 bases, leaving 11 bases between them. From germline, CDR1 is KGHSH and CDR2 LQKENI. CDR3 region: CASSPSGEQFF. The CDR3 nucleotides read TGTGCCAGCAGCCCTTCGGGTGAGCAGTTCTTC.

This clonotype appeared a few times. The rearrangement uses TRBV6-2 or TRBV6-3 and TRBJ1-1; D gene uncertain. Germline V gives CDR1 MNHEY, CDR2 SVGEGT. Trimming removed 5 bases at V and 2 bases at J, with 12 bases between. The CDR3 runs to 14 residues. CDR3 loop: CASSRNLINTEAFF. CDR3 DNA: TGTGCCAGCAGTCGGAATTTGATAAACACTGAAGCTTTCTTT.

The chain couples TRBV7-2 to TRBJ1-5; D unclear. Trimming took off 2 bases at V and 1 base at J, with 9 bases between the two ends. This CDR3 comprises 15 residues. Looked up from germline, CDR1 is SGHTA and CDR2 is FQGNSA. The CDR3 is CASSLRGLSNQPQHF. CDR3 nucleotide sequence: TGTGCCAGCAGCTTAAGAGGGTTGAGCAATCAGCCCCAGCATTTT.

This clonotype has a handful of counts. The CDR3 DNA follows: TGTGCCAGCACCTGGCAGGGGAGGCTCAGTTCACCCCTCCACTTT. Translation gives CASTWQGRLSSPLHF. The chain links TRBV2 to TRBJ1-6, with D perhaps matching TRBD1 (6 bases). The CDR3 consists of 15 residues. Between the trimmed V and J ends, which lost 7 bases and 9 bases, there was a span of 19 bases. CDR1 and CDR2 (germline): SNHLY, FYNNEI. Based on the CDR3 plus reference TRBV2 and TRBJ1-6, the full variable domain is EPEVTQTPSHQVTQMGQEVILRCVPISNHLYFYWYRQILGQKVEFLVSFYNNEISEKSEIFDDQFSVERPDGSNFTLKIRSTKLEDSAMYFCASTWQGRLSSPLHFGNGTRLTVT.

There are a few counts of this clonotype. The rearrangement uses TRBV6-6 and TRBJ1-5; 7 bases map to TRBD1. The germline gives CDR1 MNHNY, CDR2 SVGAGI (reference sequence). This CDR3 is 17 amino acids long. With V trimmed by 6 bases and J by 1 base, 12 bases remained unmatched. CDR3 DNA sequence: TGTGCCAGCAGAGAGCGACAGGGCTTGGGGAGCAATCAGCCCCAGCATTTT. Translation gives CASRERQGLGSNQPQHF.

The chain uses TRBV2 and TRBJ2-1, with a possible D match to TRBD1 (5 bases). CDR3 length: 17 amino acids. V shed 2 bases and J shed 4 bases, with 18 bases lying between them. The V gene's germline CDR1 is SNHLY and CDR2 FYNNEI. This chain's CDR3 is CASSERGASQGYNEQFF. The CDR3 DNA reads TGTGCCAGCAGTGAAAGGGGCGCGAGTCAGGGTTACAATGAGCAGTTCTTC.

The chain couples TRBV20-1 to TRBJ1-1; tentatively, D is TRBD1 (6 bases). This CDR3 contains 15 residues. CDR1 is DFQATT and CDR2 is SNEGSKA in the germline V gene (reference sequence). Trimming removed 0 bases at V and 0 bases at J, with 11 bases between. In nucleotides, the CDR3 is TGCAGTGCTAGAGATCAGGGGAACATGAACACTGAAGCTTTCTTT. It codes for CSARDQGNMNTEAFF.

The V and J genes are TRBV20-1 and TRBJ2-7; D may be TRBD1 (6 bases). V lost 5 bases to trimming and J lost 3 bases, with 20 bases between them. Per the germline V gene, CDR1 is DFQATT and CDR2 is SNEGSKA (reference sequence). This CDR3 contains 15 residues. The CDR3 bases are TGCAGTGCTGGCGGACAGTACTTCAGTATCTACGAGCAGTACTTC. Protein: CSAGGQYFSIYEQYF.

The rearrangement uses TRBV27 and TRBJ2-1; 8 nucleotides line up with TRBD1. The CDR3 runs 15 residues. V was clipped by 4 bases and J by 7 bases; unmatched bases: 9. The germline gives CDR1 MNHEY, CDR2 SMNVEV (reference sequence). The CDR3 is CASSSMGTGLNEQFF. DNA of the CDR3: TGTGCCAGCAGTTCGATGGGGACAGGTCTGAATGAGCAGTTCTTC.

The chain couples TRBV5-1 to TRBJ1-2; 9 bases match TRBD1. The CDR3 totals 14 residues. Germline CDR1 is SGHRS and CDR2 is YFSETQ. V was pared by 0 bases and J by 7 bases, with 4 bases of the junction left unmatched. CDR3 nucleotides: TGCGCCAGCAGCTTGGGACAGGGGGTCTCTGGCTACACCTTC. This gives the protein CASSLGQGVSGYTF.

The chain has TRBV28 and TRBJ1-1; D ambiguous. Trimming stripped 5 bases from V and 4 bases from J, with 8 bases between. This CDR3 contains 12 residues. Germline V CDR1 and CDR2: MDHEN, SYDVKM. The CDR3 DNA sequence: TGTGCCAGCAGTCCCCCAGTCACTGAAGCTTTCTTT. This encodes CASSPPVTEAFF.

This clonotype came up a few times. The chain couples TRBV28 to TRBJ2-3; 9 positions match TRBD2. The ends lost 7 bases at V and 2 bases at J; junction bases unmatched: 4. CDR1 is MDHEN, CDR2 SYDVKM, per germline. This CDR3 region has 14 residues. The CDR3 DNA sequence: TGTGCCAGCACCAGCGGGGGGACCACAGATACGCAGTATTTT. Residues: CASTSGGTTDTQYF. The full variable domain, in which reference TRBV28 and TRBJ2-3 provide the parts outside the CDR3, is DVKVTQSSRYLVKRTGEKVFLECVQDMDHENMFWYRQDPGLGLRLIYFSYDVKMKEKGDIPEGYSVSREKKERFSLILESASTNQTSMYLCASTSGGTTDTQYFGPGTRLTVL.

This clonotype was recorded a few times. The J gene is TRBJ2-3, the V gene TRBV15, with TRBD2 identical over 9 bases. The V gene's germline CDR1 is LNHNV and CDR2 YYDKDF (reference sequence). The CDR3 totals 16 residues. The V gene end was trimmed by 5 bases and the J gene end by 0 bases; junction bases not matched to a gene: 6. CDR3 in amino acids: CATSPRLAVSTDTQYF. CDR3 DNA sequence: TGTGCCACCAGCCCACGACTAGCGGTTAGCACAGATACGCAGTATTTT.

V is TRBV2 and J is TRBJ2-7, with D perhaps matching TRBD2 (5 bases). The CDR3 spans 13 residues. The V gene's germline CDR1 is SNHLY and CDR2 FYNNEI. Deletions cut 7 bases from V and 2 bases from J, with 12 bases between. CDR3 protein: CASTPGSTYEQYF. CDR3 DNA: TGTGCCAGCACCCCGGGATCGACCTACGAGCAGTACTTC.

The chain links TRBV7-3 to TRBJ2-1; TRBD2 aligns across 13 bases. Losses at the gene ends were 5 bases for V and 5 bases for J; bases not matched to a gene: 9. Germline CDR1 and CDR2: SGHTA and FQGTGA. CDR3 length: 17 amino acids. This chain's CDR3 is CASSLESGLAGNNEQFF. As DNA, the CDR3 is TGTGCCAGCAGCCTGGAGTCGGGACTAGCGGGGAACAATGAGCAGTTCTTC. Combining the CDR3 with reference TRBV7-3 and TRBJ2-1 gives the whole variable domain GAGVSQTPSNKVTEKGKYVELRCDPISGHTALYWYRQSLGQGPEFLIYFQGTGAADDSGLPNDRFFAVRPEGSVSTLKIQRTERGDSAVYLCASSLESGLAGNNEQFFGPGTRLTVL.